This T cell receptor beta chain was documented in a study of T cell changes during pregnancy in multiple sclerosis. Sequenced by immunoSEQ multiplex PCR; TCRdb stores in-frame clones only, minus some. The data contain approximately 65,000 clones, 96% of them singletons. Trimming removed 4 bases at V and 3 bases at J, with 10 bases between. The germline CDR1 and CDR2 sequences are MNHNS and SASEGT. The CDR3 has 14 residues. This sequence originates from a female donor with multiple sclerosis, enrolled in a pregnancy study. The sequenced sample was CD8+ T cells from peripheral blood mononuclear cells, obtained after pregnancy. The V and J genes are TRBV6-1 and TRBJ2-1, with D possibly TRBD1 on 5 matching bases. In DNA form, the CDR3 reads TGTGCCAGCAGTGTGCAGGGCGGCTACAATGAGCAGTTCTTC. This sequence encodes CASSVQGGYNEQFF.